This T cell receptor (beta chain) was recovered during a study of radiotherapy plus CTLA-4 blockade in lung cancer. Broader study findings: Following radiotherapy plus ipilimumab, tumor-derived TCR clones expanded in the blood.

Generated by immunoSEQ multiplex PCR, the TCRdb table keeps only in-frame clones and is missing some. Among about 95,000 clones listed, about 81% were seen once. V was clipped by 9 bases and J by 0 bases, with 15 bases between them. The CDR3 contains 15 residues. Germline assignment: CDR1 LNHDA and CDR2 SQIVND (reference sequence). Patients in the study, people with chemo-refractory metastatic non-small-cell lung cancer, received focal radiation plus ipilimumab CTLA-4 blockade. Of note for this clone: Its matching antigen is unknown.

The material was peripheral blood, obtained from a patient treated with radiotherapy plus ipilimumab. The chain is built from TRBV19 and TRBJ1-3, with D unresolved. This sequence was found in a human donor with non-small cell lung cancer who had a partial response to radiotherapy plus ipilimumab. CDR3 protein: CASKDPYYSGNTIYF. CDR3 coding DNA: TGTGCCAGCAAGGATCCTTACTACTCTGGAAACACCATATATTTT. The full variable domain, with the rest looked up from reference TRBV19 and TRBJ1-3, is DGGITQSPKYLFRKEGQNVTLSCEQNLNHDAMYWYRQDPGQGLRLIYYSQIVNDFQKGDIAEGYSVSREKKESFPLTVTSAQKNPTAFYLCASKDPYYSGNTIYFGEGSWLTVV.